This T cell receptor beta chain stems from a study of blood T cell repertoires in COVID-19. Study-level background: There were acute and convalescent COVID-19 samples, and they came from the United States, Italy and Spain. The cDNA or gDNA used as material had been derived from T cells, B-cell-depleted T cells, or PBMCs.

Original handling: For nucleated cells, counts were estimated from reference gene primer amplification. The method was immunoSEQ multiplex PCR; TCRdb's version includes in-frame clones alone and lacks a portion of them. The V and J calls and clone size are taken from that table; D and trimming were inferred from the DNA. This table has about 220,000 clones, 82% appearing once. This CDR3 spans 18 amino acids. Germline CDR1 is SGHRS and CDR2 is YFSETQ. V shed 3 bases, J shed 0 bases, and the junction held 8 bases outside the gene matches. The sequenced sample consisted of peripheral blood. The V and J genes are TRBV5-1 and TRBJ2-3, with 12 bases fitting TRBD2. The sequence derives from a woman older than 75 with acute or convalescent COVID-19. The CDR3 nucleotides read TGCGCCAGCAGCTCCCGACTAGCGGGGGTGTCTAGCACAGATACGCAGTATTTT. Its protein product is CASSSRLAGVSSTDTQYF.